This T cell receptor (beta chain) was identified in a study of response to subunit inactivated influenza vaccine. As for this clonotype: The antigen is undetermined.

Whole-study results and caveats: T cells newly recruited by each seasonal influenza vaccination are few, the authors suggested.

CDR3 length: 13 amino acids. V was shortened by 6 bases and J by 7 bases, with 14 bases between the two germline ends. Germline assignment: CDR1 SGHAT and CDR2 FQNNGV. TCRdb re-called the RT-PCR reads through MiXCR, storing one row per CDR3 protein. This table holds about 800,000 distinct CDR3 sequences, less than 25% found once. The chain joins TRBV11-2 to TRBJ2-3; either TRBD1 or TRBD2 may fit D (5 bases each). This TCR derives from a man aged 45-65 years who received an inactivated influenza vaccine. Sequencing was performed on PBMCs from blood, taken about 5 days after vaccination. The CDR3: CASRRGPSYTQYF. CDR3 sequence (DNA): TGTGCCAGCAGACGGGGACCCTCATATACGCAGTATTTT.